The 31 T cell receptor beta chains below come from one sample, sequenced in a study of radiotherapy plus CTLA-4 blockade in lung cancer (dated by TCRdb to the late 2010s). The method was the immunoSEQ multiplex PCR assay. TCRdb retrieved this table from immuneACCESS and kept in-frame rearrangements only. Not all clones are present; in checked studies, unresolved V genes account for under half, and no reason is known for the remainder. Recorded for this sample are some 110,000 clones; about nine tenths of them occurred a single time. The ten most abundant clones make up 6.9% of the sample. Material: peripheral blood, obtained from a patient treated with radiotherapy plus ipilimumab. Source of these receptors: a human donor with non-small cell lung cancer that progressed on radiotherapy plus ipilimumab.

The sample holds one count of this clone. The rearrangement uses TRBV6-5 and TRBJ2-7, with a possible D match to TRBD2 (5 bases). V was trimmed by 6 bases and J by 6 bases, leaving 18 bases between them. The CDR3 is made up of 14 amino acids. CDR1 and CDR2 from the germline V gene are MNHEY and SVGAGI. CDR3 sequence: CASSLRTSRGEQYF. In nucleotides, the CDR3 is TGTGCCAGCAGCTTGCGTACTAGTCGCGGCGAGCAGTACTTC.

The chain combines TRBV9 with TRBJ2-7, with 14 bases that match TRBD2. Germline CDR1 SGDLS, CDR2 YYNGEE. V lost 3 bases to trimming and J lost 3 bases; unmatched junction nucleotides: 8. This CDR3 contains 17 residues. The CDR3 reads CASSADPGTSGSYEQYF. The CDR3 DNA follows: TGTGCCAGCAGCGCCGACCCTGGGACTAGCGGGAGCTACGAGCAGTACTTC.

This rearrangement joins TRBV5-1 to TRBJ1-2; 9 bases fit TRBD1. Per the germline V gene, CDR1 is SGHRS and CDR2 is YFSETQ. The CDR3 runs 16 residues. V was pared by 4 bases and J by 2 bases, with 9 bases of the junction left unmatched. For the CDR3, the DNA is TGCGCCAGCAGCCCGGGGGACAGGGCCCCCAACTATGGCTACACCTTC. Translating gives CASSPGDRAPNYGYTF.

The chain links TRBV9 to TRBJ2-3; D is undetermined. Germline lookup yields CDR1 SGDLS and CDR2 YYNGEE. The CDR3 runs 13 residues. V shed 2 bases and J shed 4 bases, with 8 bases lying between them. CDR3 DNA sequence: TGTGCCAGCAGCGTCGGAAGGCCAGATACGCAGTATTTT. Translation gives CASSVGRPDTQYF.

The rearrangement links TRBV6-5 to TRBJ2-2; D might be TRBD2 (6 bases). The germline CDR1 and CDR2 sequences are MNHEY and SVGAGI. Trimming removed 6 bases at V and 0 bases at J, with 11 bases between. The CDR3 totals 15 residues. CDR3 in amino acids: CASRIWEANTGELFF. The DNA of the CDR3 is TGTGCCAGCAGGATCTGGGAGGCGAACACCGGGGAGCTGTTTTTT.

V is TRBV7-2 and J is TRBJ2-2; D not resolved. The V gene lost 3 bases and the J gene lost 4 bases, with 6 bases spanning the gap. This CDR3 contains 13 residues. Germline V gene lookup returns CDR1 SGHTA and CDR2 FQGNSA. The CDR3 here is CASSFDSTGELFF. The CDR3 DNA reads TGTGCCAGCAGCTTTGATAGCACCGGGGAGCTGTTTTTT.

The rearrangement links TRBV27 to TRBJ1-2; D is perhaps TRBD1 (6 bases). This CDR3 comprises 15 residues. V was clipped by 3 bases and J by 8 bases, with 19 bases between them. Germline-derived CDR1 and CDR2 are MNHEY and SMNVEV (reference sequence). CDR3 sequence reads: CASSLSGAPLSGYTF. The DNA of the CDR3 is TGTGCCAGCAGTTTGTCAGGGGCCCCCCTTTCCGGCTACACCTTC.

The gene calls are TRBV27 and TRBJ2-2; D unclear. The ends were cut back, 2 bases at V and 6 bases at J, with 7 bases in the middle. The CDR3 is 13 amino acids. Germline V CDR1 and CDR2: MNHEY, SMNVEV (reference sequence). The CDR3, as DNA: TGTGCCAGCAGTTTAGGGCAGGCCGGGGAGCTGTTTTTT. Its protein is CASSLGQAGELFF.

In its sample, this clone was seen a few times. Other DNA sequences in the same sample also yield this CDR3. The chain uses TRBV5-4 and TRBJ2-3; D is ambiguous. V lost 4 bases and J lost 0, with 3 bases in between. Germline V lookup: CDR1 SGHNT, CDR2 YYREEE (reference sequence). This CDR3 contains 12 residues. The DNA of the CDR3 is TGTGCCAGCAGCGGAAGCACAGATACGCAGTATTTT. This codes for CASSGSTDTQYF. Filled out from reference TRBV5-4 and TRBJ2-3, the complete variable domain reads ETGVTQSPTHLIKTRGQQVTLRCSSQSGHNTVSWYQQALGQGPQFIFQYYREEENGRGNFPPRFSGLQFPNYSSELNVNALELDDSALYLCASSGSTDTQYFGPGTRLTVL.

This chain links TRBV19 with TRBJ1-1, with unresolved D. V was trimmed by 1 base and J by 6 bases, leaving 9 bases between them. The germline gives CDR1 LNHDA, CDR2 SQIVND (reference sequence). The CDR3 runs to 13 residues. This CDR3 is CASSIGVGAEAFF. Written as DNA, the CDR3 is TGTGCCAGTAGTATAGGGGTTGGGGCTGAAGCTTTCTTT.

The chain links TRBV10-3 to TRBJ2-2, with a weak D call TRBD1 (5 bases). Between the trimmed V and J ends, which lost 0 bases and 15 bases, there was a span of 11 bases. Germline assignment: CDR1 ENHRY and CDR2 SYGVKD. The CDR3 is 12 residues long. CDR3 region: CAISESVTGLFF. As DNA, the CDR3 is TGTGCCATCAGTGAGTCGGTAACAGGATTGTTTTTT.

J is TRBJ1-2 and V is TRBV25-1, with 7 bases aligning to TRBD1. The junction had 4 bases not matched to a gene; V was cut back by 5 bases and J by 7 bases. The germline gives CDR1 MGHDK, CDR2 SYGVNS. This CDR3 comprises 12 residues. DNA of the CDR3: TGTGCCAGCAGTCAGACAGGGAGTGGCTACACCTTC. Its protein product is CASSQTGSGYTF.

Worth noting for this clone: Other DNA sequences within the sample encode an identical CDR3. Written as DNA, the CDR3 is TGTGCCAGCAGCGTAGGGCTGCAAGAGACCCAGTACTTC. This gives the protein CASSVGLQETQYF. This rearrangement joins TRBV9 to TRBJ2-5, with unresolved D. Trimming removed 0 bases at V and 2 bases at J, with 5 bases between. CDR3 length equals 13 residues. Per the germline V gene, CDR1 is SGDLS and CDR2 is YYNGEE.

The rearrangement links TRBV10-1 to TRBJ2-1, with D maybe TRBD1 (6 bases). Germline lookup yields CDR1 WNHNN and CDR2 SYGVQD (reference sequence). V dropped 8 bases and J dropped 5 bases, with 13 bases sitting between them. The length of the CDR3 is 13 residues. The CDR3 is CASPNRVHNEQFF. CDR3 nucleotide sequence: TGCGCCAGCCCGAACAGGGTCCACAATGAGCAGTTCTTC.

J is TRBJ2-1 and V is TRBV10-2; D is possibly TRBD2 (6 bases). The CDR3 totals 13 residues. Germline loops: CDR1 WSHSY, CDR2 SAAADI. Trimming took 4 bases from V and 6 from J, leaving 10 bases between them. The DNA of the CDR3 is TGCGCCAGCAGTGGGGGGACTCGCAATGAGCAGTTCTTC. Translating gives CASSGGTRNEQFF.

The V and J genes are TRBV6-4 and TRBJ2-2; D remains ambiguous. CDR3 size: 15 residues. The germline V and J ends were trimmed by 4 bases and 0 bases, with 9 bases remaining between them. Germline loops: CDR1 MRHNA, CDR2 SNTAGT. DNA for the CDR3: TGTGCCAGCAGTGTGCAGGCCTCGAACACCGGGGAGCTGTTTTTT. Encoded protein: CASSVQASNTGELFF.

The gene calls are TRBV27 and TRBJ1-1; the match to TRBD1 covers 8 bases. J gave up 1 base and V 5 bases, and 3 bases lay outside the gene matches. In germline, CDR1 is MNHEY, CDR2 SMNVEV (reference sequence). This CDR3 comprises 14 residues. The CDR3 sequence is CASSPQGGNTEAFF. CDR3 nucleotides: TGTGCCAGCAGTCCACAGGGGGGGAACACTGAAGCTTTCTTT.

For this clone: At one boundary the junction diverges from the germline segment, which might be a read error. The chain is built from TRBV4-1 and TRBJ1-2; maybe TRBD1 (6 bases). The CDR3 consists of 15 residues. From germline, CDR1 is MGHRA and CDR2 YSYEKL. The CDR3 region is CASSQDVFIGGGGYF. The CDR3 nucleotides read TGCGCCAGCAGCCAAGATGTTTTCATTGGGGGCGGAGGGTACTTC.

This clone came up once. V is TRBV21-1 and J is TRBJ2-7; the table's D call, TRBD1, was not checked against the DNA. TRBV21-1 constitutes a pseudogene. CDR3 length: 15 residues. The CDR3: CASSKAQGAWNEQYF. Written as DNA, the CDR3 is TGTGCCAGCAGCAAAGCACAGGGGGCTTGGAACGAGCAGTACTTC.

A word on this clone: The germline gene is not matched at one end of the junction; a read error may be the cause. The V call is TRBV30, the J call TRBJ1-5; D not certain. This CDR3 is 13 amino acids long. Germline values: CDR1 GTSNPN, CDR2 SVGIG (reference sequence). The CDR3 region is CAWISQANPPQHF. As DNA, the CDR3 is TGTGCCTGGATAAGCCAGGCGAATCCGCCCCAGCATTTT.

The V call is TRBV21-1, the J call TRBJ1-1. TRBV21-1 counts as a pseudogene. This CDR3 has 13 amino acids. Written as DNA, the CDR3 is TGTACCGGGTCCCCGGGTTCCTCTGCTGAAGCTTTCTTT. Protein: CTGSPGSSAEAFF.

The chain has TRBV2 and TRBJ2-1; D ambiguous. Trimming shortened V by 10 bases and J by 4 bases, and 5 bases separated the two germline ends. The germline V gene encodes CDR1 SNHLY and CDR2 FYNNEI. This CDR3 has 10 residues. The CDR3 loop reads CATGYNEQFF. The CDR3 nucleotides read TGTGCCACCGGTTACAATGAGCAGTTCTTC. The full variable domain, with the rest looked up from reference TRBV2 and TRBJ2-1, is EPEVTQTPSHQVTQMGQEVILRCVPISNHLYFYWYRQILGQKVEFLVSFYNNEISEKSEIFDDQFSVERPDGSNFTLKIRSTKLEDSAMYFCATGYNEQFFGPGTRLTVL.

The J gene is TRBJ2-1, the V gene TRBV5-6; D remains ambiguous. Trimming took 0 bases from V and 5 from J, leaving 15 bases between them. Germline-derived CDR1 and CDR2 are SGHDT and YYEEEE. This CDR3 region has 16 residues. This CDR3 is CASSLGSLQINNEQFF. CDR3 DNA: TGTGCCAGCAGCTTGGGGTCCTTACAAATAAACAATGAGCAGTTCTTC.

The gene calls are TRBV19 and TRBJ2-4; the D call may be TRBD1 or TRBD2 (5 bases each). V was pared by 11 bases and J by 2 bases, with 10 bases between. The germline CDR1 and CDR2 sequences are LNHDA and SQIVND (reference sequence). The CDR3 length is 12 residues. CDR3 loop: CASEGSKNIQYF. In nucleotides, the CDR3 is TGTGCCTCCGAGGGGTCCAAAAACATTCAGTACTTC.

This sequence joins TRBV6-5 and TRBJ2-1; 11 bases are a match to TRBD2. The CDR3 has 15 residues. From germline, CDR1 is MNHEY and CDR2 SVGAGI. Losses at the gene ends were 6 bases for V and 4 bases for J; bases not matched to a gene: 5. CDR3 protein: CASRIAGGSYNEQFF. The CDR3, as DNA: TGTGCCAGCAGAATAGCGGGAGGGTCATACAATGAGCAGTTCTTC.

The V gene is TRBV7-2, the J gene TRBJ2-1; weak D call: TRBD1 (5 bases). Germline CDR1 and CDR2: SGHTA and FQGNSA. This CDR3 region has 13 residues. V lost 1 base and J 10 bases, leaving 11 bases between the germline ends. This CDR3 is CASSLGGHLEQFF. The CDR3 nucleotides are TGTGCCAGCAGCTTAGGGGGCCACCTAGAGCAGTTCTTC.

The V and J genes are TRBV19 and TRBJ1-5; D not certain. Germline V gene sequence: CDR1 LNHDA, CDR2 SQIVND (reference sequence). V gave up 0 bases and J gave up 7 bases, with 7 bases separating them. The CDR3 is made up of 13 amino acids. CDR3 DNA: TGTGCCAGTAGTATAGATCAGTTACAGCCCCAGCATTTT. Its protein product is CASSIDQLQPQHF.

V is TRBV7-2 and J is TRBJ2-4, with D perhaps assigned TRBD1 or TRBD2 (5 bases each). This CDR3 has 14 amino acids. Germline lookup yields CDR1 SGHTA and CDR2 FQGNSA. The germline V and J ends were trimmed by 5 bases and 4 bases, with 12 bases remaining between them. CDR3 bases: TGTGCCAGCAGCCCTGGGGGAAGGAAAAACATTCAGTACTTC. Translating gives CASSPGGRKNIQYF.

This clone appeared a few times. The chain combines TRBV5-1 with TRBJ1-2, with D perhaps matching TRBD1 (6 bases). Germline lookup yields CDR1 SGHRS and CDR2 YFSETQ. The CDR3 loop spans 14 amino acids. V dropped 0 bases and J dropped 4 bases, with 10 bases sitting between them. In DNA, the CDR3 is TGCGCCAGCAGCTTGGAGGAGGGGGTCTATGGCTACACCTTC. It specifies CASSLEEGVYGYTF. Using reference TRBV5-1 and TRBJ1-2 for the parts outside the CDR3, the full variable domain is KAGVTQTPRYLIKTRGQQVTLSCSPISGHRSVSWYQQTPGQGLQFLFEYFSETQRNKGNFPGRFSGRQFSNSRSEMNVSTLELGDSALYLCASSLEEGVYGYTFGSGTRLTVV.

This clone occurred many times. The gene calls are TRBV18 and TRBJ1-3; D is uncertain. Germline CDR1 reads KGHSH; CDR2 reads LQKENI. The CDR3 has 16 amino acids. V was cut by 2 bases and J by 2 bases, with 13 bases left in between. The CDR3 DNA sequence: TGTGCCAGCTCACCAAGTCTGGAGGGAACTGGAAACACCATATATTTT. This gives the protein CASSPSLEGTGNTIYF. Drawing the rest from reference TRBV18 and TRBJ1-3, the complete variable domain is NAGVMQNPRHLVRRRGQEARLRCSPMKGHSHVYWYRQLPEEGLKFMVYLQKENIIDESGMPKERFSAEFPKEGPSILRIQQVVRGDSAAYFCASSPSLEGTGNTIYFGEGSWLTVV.

The chain combines TRBV30 with TRBJ1-1, with a tentative D call TRBD1 (5 bases). CDR3 length: 14 amino acids. CDR1 is GTSNPN, CDR2 SVGIG, per germline (reference sequence). The germline V and J ends were trimmed by 2 bases and 0 bases, with 10 bases remaining between them. This chain's CDR3 is CAWSSGGLNTEAFF. The CDR3 region has the DNA TGTGCCTGGAGTTCGGGGGGATTGAACACTGAAGCTTTCTTT. The whole variable domain, filled in from reference TRBV30 and TRBJ1-1, reads SQTIHQWPATLVQPVGSPLSLECTVEGTSNPNLYWYRQAAGRGLQLLFYSVGIGQISSEVPQNLSASRPQDRQFILSSKKLLLSDSGFYLCAWSSGGLNTEAFFGQGTRLTVV.